In its sample, the clone carrying this T cell receptor (delta chain) is medium-sized (0.01 to 0.1%). The source of the sample is a study of gamma-delta chains in newborns, infants, children. Background on the study: Microbial exposure reportedly drives polyclonal innate γδ T cell expansion after birth.

TCRdb repeated clone calling on the reads with CATT. The table has 3,500 to 4,500 delta-chain clones, more than 35% seen once. CDR1 and CDR2 from the germline V gene are TSWWSYY and QGS. Deletions cut 0 bases from V and 0 bases from J, with 14 bases between. This CDR3 region has 17 residues. Material for sequencing was blood. The rearrangement joins TRDV1 to TRDJ1, with D possibly matching TRDD3 (5 bases). This clonotype originated in a child who received the measles vaccine. The CDR3 DNA is TGTGCTCTTGGGGAACTACTAACGGGGGCTTACACCGATAAACTCATCTTT. It translates to CALGELLTGAYTDKLIF.